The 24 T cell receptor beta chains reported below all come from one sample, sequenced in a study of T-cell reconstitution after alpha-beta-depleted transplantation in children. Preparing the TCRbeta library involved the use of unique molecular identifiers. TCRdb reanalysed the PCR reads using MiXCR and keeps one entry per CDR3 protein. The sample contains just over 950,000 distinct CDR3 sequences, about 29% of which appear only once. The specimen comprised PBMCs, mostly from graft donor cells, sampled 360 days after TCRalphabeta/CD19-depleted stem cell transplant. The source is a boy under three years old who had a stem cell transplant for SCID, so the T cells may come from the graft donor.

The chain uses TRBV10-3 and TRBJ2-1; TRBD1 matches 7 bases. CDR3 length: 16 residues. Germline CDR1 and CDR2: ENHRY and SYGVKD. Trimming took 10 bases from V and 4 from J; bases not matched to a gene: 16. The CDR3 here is CATARMGQGEYNEQFF. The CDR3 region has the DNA TGTGCCACCGCGAGAATGGGGCAGGGGGAGTACAATGAGCAGTTCTTC.

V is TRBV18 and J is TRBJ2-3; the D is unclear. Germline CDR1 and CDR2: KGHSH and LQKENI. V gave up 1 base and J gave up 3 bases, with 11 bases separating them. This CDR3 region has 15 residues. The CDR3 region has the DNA TGTGCCAGCTCACCACGGGAAAGTGTAACAGATACGCAGTATTTT. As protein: CASSPRESVTDTQYF.

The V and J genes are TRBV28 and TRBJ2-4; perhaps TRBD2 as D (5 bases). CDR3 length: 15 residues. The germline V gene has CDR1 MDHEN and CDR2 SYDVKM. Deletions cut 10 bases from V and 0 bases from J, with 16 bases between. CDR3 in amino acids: CAISTAGLAKNIQYF. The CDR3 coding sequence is TGTGCCATCTCCACCGCGGGTTTAGCCAAAAACATTCAGTACTTC.

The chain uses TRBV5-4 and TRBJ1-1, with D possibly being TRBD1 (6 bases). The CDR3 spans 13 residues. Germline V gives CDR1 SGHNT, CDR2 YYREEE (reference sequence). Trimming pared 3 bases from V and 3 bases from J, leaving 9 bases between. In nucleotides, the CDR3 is TGTGCCAGCAGCTGGGGACATTACACTGAAGCTTTCTTT. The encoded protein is CASSWGHYTEAFF. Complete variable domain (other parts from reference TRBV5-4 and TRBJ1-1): ETGVTQSPTHLIKTRGQQVTLRCSSQSGHNTVSWYQQALGQGPQFIFQYYREEENGRGNFPPRFSGLQFPNYSSELNVNALELDDSALYLCASSWGHYTEAFFGQGTRLTVV.

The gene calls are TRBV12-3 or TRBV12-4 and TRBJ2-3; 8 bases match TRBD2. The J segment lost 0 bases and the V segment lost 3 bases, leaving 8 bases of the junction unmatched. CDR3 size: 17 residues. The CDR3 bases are TGTGCCAGCAGTTTCCTCGGGGGGGACACTAGCACAGATACGCAGTATTTT. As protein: CASSFLGGDTSTDTQYF.

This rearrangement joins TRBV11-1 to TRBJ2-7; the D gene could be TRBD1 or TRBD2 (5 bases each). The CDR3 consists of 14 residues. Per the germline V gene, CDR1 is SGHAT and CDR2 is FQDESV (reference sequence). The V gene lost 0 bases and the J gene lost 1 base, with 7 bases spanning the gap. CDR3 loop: CASSLARESYEQYF. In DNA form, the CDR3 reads TGTGCCAGCAGCTTAGCCAGGGAGTCCTACGAGCAGTACTTC.

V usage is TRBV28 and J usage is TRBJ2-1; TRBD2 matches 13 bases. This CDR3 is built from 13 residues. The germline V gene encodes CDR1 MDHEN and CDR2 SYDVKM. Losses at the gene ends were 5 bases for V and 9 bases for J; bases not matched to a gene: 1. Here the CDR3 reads CASSGTSGVEQFF. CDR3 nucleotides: TGTGCCAGCAGTGGGACTAGCGGGGTTGAGCAGTTCTTC.

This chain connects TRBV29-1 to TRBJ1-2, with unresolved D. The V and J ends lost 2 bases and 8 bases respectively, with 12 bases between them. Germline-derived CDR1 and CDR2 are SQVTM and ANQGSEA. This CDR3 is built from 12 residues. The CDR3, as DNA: TGCAGCGTTGAACGACCTTTACTGGGCTACACCTTC. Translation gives CSVERPLLGYTF.

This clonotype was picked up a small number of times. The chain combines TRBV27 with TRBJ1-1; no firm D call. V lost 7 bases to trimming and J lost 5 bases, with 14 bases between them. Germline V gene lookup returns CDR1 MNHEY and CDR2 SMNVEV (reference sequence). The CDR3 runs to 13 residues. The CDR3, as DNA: TGTGCCAGCAAGTTGGGGAGAGGGACTGAAGCTTTCTTT. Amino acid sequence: CASKLGRGTEAFF.

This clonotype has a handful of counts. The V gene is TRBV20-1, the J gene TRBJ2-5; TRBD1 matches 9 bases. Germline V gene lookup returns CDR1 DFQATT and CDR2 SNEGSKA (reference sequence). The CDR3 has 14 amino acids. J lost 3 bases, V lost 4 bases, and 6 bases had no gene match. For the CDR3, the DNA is TGCAGTGCTACTCCAACAGGGGGCGAAGAGACCCAGTACTTC. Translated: CSATPTGGEETQYF.

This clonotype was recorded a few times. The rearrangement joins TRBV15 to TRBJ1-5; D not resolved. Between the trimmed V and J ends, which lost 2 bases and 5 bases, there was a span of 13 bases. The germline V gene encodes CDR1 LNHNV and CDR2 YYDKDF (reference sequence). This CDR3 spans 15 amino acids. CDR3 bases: TGTGCCACCAGCAGAAGGGCCCGGGTCGATCAGCCCCAGCATTTT. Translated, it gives CATSRRARVDQPQHF. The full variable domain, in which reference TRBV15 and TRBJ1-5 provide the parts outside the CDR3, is DAMVIQNPRYQVTQFGKPVTLSCSQTLNHNVMYWYQQKSSQAPKLLFHYYDKDFNNEADTPDNFQSRRPNTSFCFLDIRSPGLGDTAMYLCATSRRARVDQPQHFGDGTRLSIL.

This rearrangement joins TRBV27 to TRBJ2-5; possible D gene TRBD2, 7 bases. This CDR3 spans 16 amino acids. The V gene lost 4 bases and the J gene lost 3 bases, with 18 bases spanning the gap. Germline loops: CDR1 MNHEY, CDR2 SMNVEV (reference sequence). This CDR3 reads CASSSALAAGEETQYF. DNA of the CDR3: TGTGCCAGCAGTTCCGCCCTAGCGGCAGGGGAAGAGACCCAGTACTTC.

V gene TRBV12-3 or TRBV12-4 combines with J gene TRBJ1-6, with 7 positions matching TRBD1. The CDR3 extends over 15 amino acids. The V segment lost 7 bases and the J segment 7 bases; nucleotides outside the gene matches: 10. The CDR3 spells CASIPSGTVNSPLHF. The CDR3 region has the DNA TGTGCCAGCATTCCCTCCGGGACAGTAAATTCACCCCTCCACTTT.

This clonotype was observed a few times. The CDR3 DNA is TGTGCCACCAGTGCCCCGTGGTACAGGGGGGACACAGATACGCAGTATTTT. Amino acid sequence: CATSAPWYRGDTDTQYF. V and J are TRBV24-1 and TRBJ2-3; 8 nucleotides match TRBD1. The CDR3 length is 17 residues. V lost 5 bases, J lost 2 bases, and 11 bases stayed unmatched. The V gene's germline CDR1 is KGHDR and CDR2 SFDVKD.

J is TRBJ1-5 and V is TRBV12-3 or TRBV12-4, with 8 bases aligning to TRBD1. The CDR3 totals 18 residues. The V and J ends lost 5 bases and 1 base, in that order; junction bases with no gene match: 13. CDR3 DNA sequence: TGTGCCAGCAGTCGACTCGGGGCACAGGGGGAAAGCAATCAGCCCCAGCATTTT. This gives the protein CASSRLGAQGESNQPQHF.

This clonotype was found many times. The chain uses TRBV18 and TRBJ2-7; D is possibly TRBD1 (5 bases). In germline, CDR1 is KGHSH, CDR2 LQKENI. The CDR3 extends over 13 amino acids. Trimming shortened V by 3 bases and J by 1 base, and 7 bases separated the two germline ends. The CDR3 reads CASSPPGSYEQYF. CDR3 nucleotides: TGTGCCAGCTCACCCCCAGGGTCCTACGAGCAGTACTTC.

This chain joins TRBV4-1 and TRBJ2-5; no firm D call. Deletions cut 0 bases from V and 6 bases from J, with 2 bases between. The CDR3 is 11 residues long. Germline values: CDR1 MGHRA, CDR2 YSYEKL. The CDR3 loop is CASSQDQTQYF. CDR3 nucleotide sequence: TGCGCCAGCAGCCAAGATCAGACCCAGTACTTC.

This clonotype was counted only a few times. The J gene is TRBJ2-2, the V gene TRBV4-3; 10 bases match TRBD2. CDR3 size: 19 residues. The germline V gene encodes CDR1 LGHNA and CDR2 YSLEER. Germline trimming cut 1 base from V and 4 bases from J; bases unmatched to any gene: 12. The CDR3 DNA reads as TGCGCCAGCAGCCAAGCGCGTAAAGCGGGGGGGTCGGGCACCGGGGAGCTGTTTTTT. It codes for CASSQARKAGGSGTGELFF.

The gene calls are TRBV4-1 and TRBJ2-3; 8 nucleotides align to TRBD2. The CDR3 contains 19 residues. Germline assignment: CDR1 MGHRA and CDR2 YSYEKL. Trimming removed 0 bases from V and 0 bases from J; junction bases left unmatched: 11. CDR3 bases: TGCGCCAGCAGCCAAGATCCCCGGCTAGCGGGTACTAGCACAGATACGCAGTATTTT. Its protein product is CASSQDPRLAGTSTDTQYF.

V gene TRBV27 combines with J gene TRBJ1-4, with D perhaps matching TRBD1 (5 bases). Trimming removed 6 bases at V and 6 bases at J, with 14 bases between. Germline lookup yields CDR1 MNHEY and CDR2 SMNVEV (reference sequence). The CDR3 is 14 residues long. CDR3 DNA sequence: TGTGCCAGCAGGACTCCGGGACTCGATGAAAAACTGTTTTTT. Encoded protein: CASRTPGLDEKLFF.

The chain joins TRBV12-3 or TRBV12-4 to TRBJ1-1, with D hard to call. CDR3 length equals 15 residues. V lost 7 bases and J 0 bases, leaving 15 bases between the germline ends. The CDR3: CASTPWLGMNTEAFF. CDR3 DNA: TGTGCCAGCACCCCCTGGTTGGGTATGAACACTGAAGCTTTCTTT.

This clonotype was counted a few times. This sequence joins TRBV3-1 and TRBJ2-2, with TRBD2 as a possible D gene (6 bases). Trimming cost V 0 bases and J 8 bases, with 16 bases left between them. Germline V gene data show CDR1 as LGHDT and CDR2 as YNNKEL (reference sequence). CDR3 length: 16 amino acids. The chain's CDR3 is CASSQDRSRLDGELFF. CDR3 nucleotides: TGTGCCAGCAGCCAAGACCGATCCCGACTAGATGGGGAGCTGTTTTTT.

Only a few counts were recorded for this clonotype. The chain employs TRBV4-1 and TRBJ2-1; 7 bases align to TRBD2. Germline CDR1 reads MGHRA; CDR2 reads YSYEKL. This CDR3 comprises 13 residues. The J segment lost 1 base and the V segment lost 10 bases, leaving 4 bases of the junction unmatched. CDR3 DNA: TGCGCCACCCGGGGGGTGTCCTACAATGAGCAGTTCTTC. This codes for CATRGVSYNEQFF.

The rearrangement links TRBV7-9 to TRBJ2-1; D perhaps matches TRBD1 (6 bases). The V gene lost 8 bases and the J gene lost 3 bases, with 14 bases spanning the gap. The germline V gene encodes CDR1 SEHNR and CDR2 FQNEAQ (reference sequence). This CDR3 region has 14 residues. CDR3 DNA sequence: TGTGCCAGCCCACAGGGAGCGGACTACAATGAGCAGTTCTTC. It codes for CASPQGADYNEQFF.